The clone carrying this TCR beta chain was counted a few times. Its antigen is as yet unknown. The junction and the germline gene differ at one end; a read error may be behind it. This entry belongs to a study of vaccination and CD4 T cells after COVID-19. As for the study in general: Overlapping spike peptides of SARS-CoV-2, HCoV-NL63, HCoV-OC43 and HCoV-229E stimulated the cells.

Sample time point: late sampling 161 to 241 days after vaccination in three convalescent patients. Treatment specified: roughly 11-day PBMC culture with coronavirus spike peptide pools or control peptides (ViraFEST assay). Each well received two million PBMCs, cultured with approximately 9 IU/ml IL-2 and 8 to 10 ug/ml peptide pools. From germline, CDR1 is SGHTA and CDR2 FQGNSA. The CDR3 covers 14 residues. Scientists ran DNA taken from cultured CD4+ T cells through the Oncomine TCR Beta short-read assay for sequencing. From the PCR reads, TCRdb called clonotypes with MiXCR, one entry per CDR3 protein. Counted here are about 22,000 distinct CDR3 sequences, more than 45% occurring once; the ten biggest clones make up about an eighth.

The origin of this receptor is a human donor who had recovered from COVID-19. V is TRBV7-2 and J is TRBJ1-5, with TRBD1 matching over 9 bases. Sequencing was performed on CD4+ T cells from blood, cultured in vitro, taken about 7 months after SARS-CoV-2 vaccination. CDR3 coding DNA: TGCGCCAGCAGCCTGAGGACAGGGGACCAGCCCCAGCATTTT. Protein product: CASSLRTGDQPQHF.